This T cell receptor beta chain was documented in a study of blood T cell repertoires in COVID-19. Study in general: From T cells, B-cell-depleted T cells, or PBMCs came the material, which was cDNA or gDNA.

Grouping used clinical history reported by participants in a survey and questionnaire. Two negative PCRs, clearance, or symptom resolution were required of recovered Cohort 3 donors. Authors' analysis steps: Quantification of nucleated cells was approximated via reference gene primer amplification. The assay was immunoSEQ multiplex PCR, and TCRdb's table has in-frame clones only and misses some. That table is the source of V, J and clone size, and D and trimming were worked out from the DNA. The sample carries about 250,000 clones, around 86% recorded once. The table lists this clone with a few counts. In germline, CDR1 is GTSNPN, CDR2 SVGIG (reference sequence). The CDR3 has 14 residues. Trimming took 6 bases from V and 0 from J, leaving 12 bases between them.

This clonotype was obtained from a man between 18 and 29 years old who had recovered from COVID-19. The genes are TRBV30 and TRBJ1-3; maybe TRBD1 (5 bases). Sequences were obtained from PBMCs or T cells enriched from blood (not recorded which). The CDR3 nucleotides are TGTGCCTGCCTCGGGGACTCCTCTGGAAACACCATATATTTT. As protein: CACLGDSSGNTIYF.